One sample yielded the 21 T cell receptor beta chains listed below, sequenced in a study of T cell responses to AZD1222 COVID-19 vaccine. Assay used: immunoSEQ multiplex PCR; TCRdb lists only in-frame clones, some missing. The data contain roughly 80,000 clones, 80% to 85% of them singletons. Specimen: peripheral blood, collected on day 0 of AZD1222 vaccination. The receptors shown here come from an adult in good health.

The rearrangement joins TRBV27 to TRBJ2-7, with D maybe TRBD1 (6 bases). CDR1 is MNHEY, CDR2 SMNVEV, per germline (reference sequence). The CDR3 is 14 residues long. Trimming shortened V by 4 bases and J by 2 bases, and 12 bases separated the two germline ends. Here the CDR3 DNA reads TGTGCCAGCAGTTCAGGGGTAGGAACCTACGAGCAGTACTTC. Translating it yields CASSSGVGTYEQYF.

The chain employs TRBV6-5 and TRBJ1-6, with D unclear. Germline V gene lookup returns CDR1 MNHEY and CDR2 SVGAGI. The CDR3 covers 15 residues. Trimming took 7 bases from V and 0 from J, leaving 10 bases between them. CDR3 DNA sequence: TGTGCCAGCATGCGCGCGAGCTCCTATAATTCACCCCTCCACTTT. Translation gives CASMRASSYNSPLHF.

The rearrangement joins TRBV30 to TRBJ2-3, with a weak D call TRBD2 (6 bases). The ends were cut back, 3 bases at V and 2 bases at J, with 12 bases in the middle. Germline CDR1 GTSNPN, CDR2 SVGIG (reference sequence). CDR3 size: 14 residues. Here the CDR3 reads CAWSRDSYTDTQYF. The CDR3 DNA sequence: TGTGCCTGGAGCCGGGACTCCTACACAGATACGCAGTATTTT.

This chain uses TRBV9 with TRBJ1-5; D unclear. Trimming removed 2 bases at V and 0 bases at J, with 9 bases between. CDR1 SGDLS and CDR2 YYNGEE come from the germline V gene. There are 15 residues in the CDR3. Here the CDR3 DNA reads TGTGCCAGCAGCGTGACACCTTATAGCAATCAGCCCCAGCATTTT. Translated, it gives CASSVTPYSNQPQHF.

V is TRBV19 and J is TRBJ2-3; D not certain. This CDR3 spans 14 amino acids. Germline V gene data show CDR1 as LNHDA and CDR2 as SQIVND (reference sequence). V was clipped by 3 bases and J by 2 bases, with 9 bases between them. CDR3 sequence (DNA): TGTGCCAGTAGTATCTACCGTCCCACAGATACGCAGTATTTT. Protein sequence: CASSIYRPTDTQYF.

This clone came up a few times. The chain employs TRBV5-1 and TRBJ2-2; TRBD1 matches at 7 bases. CDR3 size: 15 residues. Unmatched junction bases numbered 5, after V lost 2 bases and J lost 4 bases. CDR1 is SGHRS, CDR2 YFSETQ, per germline. The CDR3 sequence: CASSFPQGPTGELFF. The CDR3 region has the DNA TGCGCCAGCAGCTTCCCACAGGGGCCCACCGGGGAGCTGTTTTTT.

In DNA form, the CDR3 reads TGCGCCAGCAGCCAAGATGAGTCTTCATCCGGCAATCAGCCCCAGCATTTT. Residues: CASSQDESSSGNQPQHF. The chain links TRBV4-1 to TRBJ1-5; no clear D. Germline-derived CDR1 and CDR2 are MGHRA and YSYEKL. Trimming removed 0 bases at V and 2 bases at J, with 14 bases between. The CDR3 runs to 17 residues.

V gene TRBV30 combines with J gene TRBJ2-1, with 9 positions matching TRBD1. After removal of 2 bases from V and 12 bases from J, the junction contained 11 bases not matched to a gene. Per the germline V gene, CDR1 is GTSNPN and CDR2 is SVGIG (reference sequence). The CDR3 runs 14 residues. CDR3: CAWSKGQGVLGQFF. In nucleotides, the CDR3 is TGTGCCTGGAGTAAGGGACAGGGAGTCCTCGGGCAGTTCTTC.

Only a few counts were recorded for this clone. V and J are TRBV4-1 and TRBJ1-6; D is undetermined. The CDR3 loop spans 17 amino acids. Germline CDR1 reads MGHRA; CDR2 reads YSYEKL. V was clipped by 0 bases and J by 4 bases, with 13 bases between them. The CDR3 coding sequence is TGCGCCAGCAGCCAAGAAATTAGGACCGGTTATAATTCACCCCTCCACTTT. This sequence encodes CASSQEIRTGYNSPLHF.

The V and J genes are TRBV27 and TRBJ2-1, with 7 bases that match TRBD2. The CDR3 has 15 residues. V was pared by 2 bases and J by 3 bases, with 4 bases of the junction left unmatched. CDR1 MNHEY and CDR2 SMNVEV come from the germline V gene (reference sequence). The CDR3 spells CASSLAGVGYNEQFF. The CDR3 DNA is TGTGCCAGCAGTTTAGCGGGGGTTGGCTACAATGAGCAGTTCTTC.

This chain uses TRBV30 with TRBJ1-3; weak D call: TRBD1 (6 bases). The CDR3 extends over 15 amino acids. Germline lookup yields CDR1 GTSNPN and CDR2 SVGIG (reference sequence). V gave up 5 bases and J gave up 0 bases, with 14 bases separating them. The CDR3 DNA sequence: TGTGCCTGGGAAGGTAAAGGGGGCTCTGGAAACACCATATATTTT. This codes for CAWEGKGGSGNTIYF.

The CDR3 sequence is CASSQEQGTGELFF. CDR3 DNA: TGTGCCAGCAGCCAAGAACAGGGCACCGGGGAGCTGTTTTTT. The V and J genes are TRBV3-1 (or the pseudogene TRBV3-2) and TRBJ2-2; the D gene is possibly TRBD1 (6 bases). The germline gives CDR1 LGHDT, CDR2 YNNKEL (reference sequence). Trimming removed 0 bases from V and 4 bases from J, with 6 bases in between. CDR3 length: 14 amino acids.

The chain recombines TRBV5-1 with TRBJ2-1; TRBD2 agrees at 8 bases. CDR1 is SGHRS and CDR2 is YFSETQ in the germline V gene. Germline trimming cut 4 bases from V and 10 bases from J; bases unmatched to any gene: 19. The CDR3 covers 17 residues. CDR3 coding DNA: TGCGCCAGCAGCAATGGACTAGCCGGACCTGGTCTGGGGGAGCAGTTCTTC. Translated: CASSNGLAGPGLGEQFF.

V is TRBV6-5 and J is TRBJ2-7; 11 nucleotides line up with TRBD1. Germline V lookup: CDR1 MNHEY, CDR2 SVGAGI. The CDR3 runs 13 residues. The V and J ends lost 6 bases and 6 bases, in that order; junction bases with no gene match: 4. In DNA, the CDR3 is TGTGCCAGCAGACCCGGGACAGGGGGCGAGCAGTACTTC. This codes for CASRPGTGGEQYF.

The chain has TRBV3-1 (or the pseudogene TRBV3-2) and TRBJ2-7; 9 nucleotides align to TRBD1. CDR1 and CDR2 from the germline V gene are LGHDT and YNNKEL (reference sequence). The CDR3 has 14 amino acids. Trimming cost V 3 bases and J 2 bases; bases outside gene matches: 2. CDR3 sequence: CASSQWDRAYEQYF. The CDR3, as DNA: TGTGCCAGCAGCCAGTGGGACAGGGCCTACGAGCAGTACTTC.

The gene calls are TRBV27 and TRBJ2-7, with D perhaps assigned TRBD1 or TRBD2 (5 bases each). Per the germline V gene, CDR1 is MNHEY and CDR2 is SMNVEV (reference sequence). V shed 6 bases and J shed 0 bases, with 9 bases lying between them. The CDR3 is 13 amino acids. The CDR3 bases are TGTGCCAGCAGAGCGGACACCTCCTACGAGCAGTACTTC. Its protein is CASRADTSYEQYF.

The chain recombines TRBV6-5 with TRBJ2-2; TRBD1 might be the D (5 bases). Trimming stripped 4 bases from V and 2 bases from J, with 11 bases between. CDR3 length: 15 residues. In germline, CDR1 is MNHEY, CDR2 SVGAGI. The CDR3 sequence: CASSSSRVNTGELFF. CDR3 sequence (DNA): TGTGCCAGCAGTTCCTCCAGGGTAAACACCGGGGAGCTGTTTTTT.

V and J are TRBV10-2 and TRBJ2-1; 14 nucleotides match TRBD2. Germline V gene sequence: CDR1 WSHSY, CDR2 SAAADI. Unmatched junction bases numbered 4, after V lost 3 bases and J lost 6 bases. The CDR3 has 16 residues. The CDR3 loop reads CASSDVGTSGSNEQFF. CDR3 DNA: TGCGCCAGCAGTGACGTCGGGACTAGCGGGAGCAATGAGCAGTTCTTC.

The chain links TRBV30 to TRBJ2-7; D perhaps matches TRBD1 (6 bases). Per germline, CDR1 GTSNPN and CDR2 SVGIG (reference sequence). This CDR3 is 17 amino acids long. Deletions cut 0 bases from V and 6 bases from J, with 24 bases between. The CDR3 region has the DNA TGTGCCTGGAGTGTTTTCCTTCCCGGCAGGGGCTCTGGCGAGCAGTACTTC. This encodes CAWSVFLPGRGSGEQYF.

The chain employs TRBV7-9 and TRBJ2-5; unclear D gene. Trimming shortened V by 2 bases and J by 4 bases, and 8 bases separated the two germline ends. There are 13 residues in the CDR3. Germline CDR1 SEHNR, CDR2 FQNEAQ (reference sequence). CDR3 residues: CASSLSAPETQYF. The DNA for the CDR3 is TGTGCCAGCAGCTTATCGGCCCCAGAGACCCAGTACTTC. Together with reference TRBV7-9 and TRBJ2-5, the CDR3 gives the full variable domain: DTGVSQNPRHKITKRGQNVTFRCDPISEHNRLYWYRQTLGQGPEFLTYFQNEAQLEKSRLLSDRFSAERPKGSFSTLEIQRTEQGDSAMYLCASSLSAPETQYFGPGTRLLVL.

The genes are TRBV10-1 and TRBJ2-5; no firm D call. V lost 0 bases to trimming and J lost 2 bases, with 10 bases between them. CDR1 WNHNN and CDR2 SYGVQD come from the germline V gene (reference sequence). The CDR3 spans 15 residues. The CDR3 region is CASSESGNTQETQYF. The CDR3 DNA is TGCGCCAGCAGTGAGTCAGGCAATACTCAAGAGACCCAGTACTTC.